This TCR beta chain was found in a study of T-cell reconstitution after alpha-beta-depleted transplantation in children. Unique molecular identifiers were used in preparing the TCRbeta library. In TCRdb, the PCR reads were re-called with MiXCR into one record per CDR3 protein. The data hold tens of thousands of distinct CDR3 sequences, with 18% observed a single time. The junction had 16 bases not matched to a gene; V was cut back by 5 bases and J by 1 base. Germline V gene lookup returns CDR1 SGHRS and CDR2 YFSETQ. The CDR3 is 21 residues long. A remark on this clonotype: Its antigen remains unidentified.

Study-level findings and limits: Several hundred expanded graft clones reportedly were the source of alpha-beta T cells about two months after transplant.

Sequences were derived from PBMCs, mostly from graft donor cells, sampled 360 days after TCRalphabeta/CD19-depleted stem cell transplant. This chain links TRBV5-1 with TRBJ2-1; TRBD2 agrees at 15 bases. This receptor was taken from a male patient between 2 and 10 years old who had a stem cell transplant for acute lymphoblastic leukemia, so the T cells may come from the graft donor. CDR3 loop: CASSRSPGLAGGPRSYNEQFF. CDR3 nucleotide sequence: TGCGCCAGCAGTCGTTCTCCGGGACTAGCGGGAGGCCCCCGGTCCTACAATGAGCAGTTCTTC.